A selection of T cell receptor beta chains follows, all from one sample in a study of blood T cells in healthy people across ages. TCRdb re-derived calls from the 5' RACE reads in MiXCR, one entry per CDR3 protein. This table holds about 830,000 distinct CDR3 sequences, over 45% found once. The sample comprised blood. These receptors originate from a man aged 25 to 45 in good health. Both conserved end residues are part of each CDR3. D genes are given only for firm matches. Size is stated for part of the rows, as once, few or many counts, or as a class when the clone is expanded.

cdr3_aa cdr3_nt j_call d_call clone_size v_call
CASSSGLAGELNEQFF TGTGCCAGCAGTTCAGGACTAGCGGGGGAACTCAATGAGCAGTTCTTC TRBJ2-1 TRBD2 NA TRBV12-3/TRBV12-4
CSARAMKNTDTQYF TGCAGTGCTAGAGCGATGAAGAACACAGATACGCAGTATTTT TRBJ2-3 NA NA TRBV20-1
CASSYSRGALVGELFF TGTGCCAGCAGTTACTCGAGGGGGGCCCTCGTCGGGGAGCTGTTTTTT TRBJ2-2 NA NA TRBV6-2/TRBV6-3
CASRRGGQGRGYTF TGTGCCAGCAGGAGGGGCGGACAGGGCCGAGGCTACACCTTC TRBJ1-2 TRBD1 NA TRBV27
CASSQDPFQETQYF TGTGCCAGCAGCCAAGACCCCTTCCAAGAGACCCAGTACTTC TRBJ2-5 NA NA TRBV3-1
CAWSSHNQGLFYEQYF TGTGCCTGGAGTTCCCATAACCAGGGGCTCTTCTACGAGCAGTACTTC TRBJ2-7 NA NA TRBV30
CASNWEGGYEQYF TGTGCCAGCAATTGGGAGGGGGGCTACGAGCAGTACTTC TRBJ2-7 NA NA TRBV6-1
CASSPGGSLATQYF TGTGCCAGCAGTCCGGGGGGTTCCCTGGCCACCCAGTACTTC TRBJ2-7 TRBD2 NA TRBV12-3/TRBV12-4
CASRAISTDSNYGYTF TGTGCCAGCAGGGCCATTTCGACAGACTCTAACTATGGCTACACCTTC TRBJ1-2 NA NA TRBV6-1
CASSFVVRNEQFF TGTGCCAGCAGCTTCGTGGTTCGCAATGAGCAGTTCTTC TRBJ2-1 NA NA TRBV5-6
CASSRAQGYEQYF TGTGCCAGCAGTAGGGCCCAGGGCTACGAGCAGTACTTC TRBJ2-7 NA NA TRBV6-5
CSVGPWDYGYTF TGCAGCGTTGGCCCCTGGGACTATGGCTACACCTTC TRBJ1-2 NA few TRBV29-1
CATSSRRLDEQYF TGTGCCACCAGCTCCAGGAGGTTAGACGAGCAGTACTTC TRBJ2-7 NA few TRBV15
CASSLAVAGVYEQFF TGTGCCAGCAGCCTCGCGGTAGCGGGAGTCTATGAGCAGTTCTTC TRBJ2-1 TRBD2 once TRBV7-9
CASSPPFSGRSVEQYF TGTGCCAGCTCACCACCGTTCAGCGGGAGATCGGTCGAGCAGTACTTC TRBJ2-7 TRBD2 NA TRBV18
CASSSSGGYREAFF TGTGCCAGCAGCTCAAGCGGGGGGTACAGAGAAGCTTTCTTT TRBJ1-1 NA NA TRBV7-2
CASSGLSWDTQYF TGTGCCAGCAGCGGCCTAAGTTGGGATACGCAGTATTTT TRBJ2-3 NA NA TRBV7-2
CASKGLQGSSYEQYF TGTGCCAGCAAGGGGCTCCAGGGAAGCTCCTACGAGCAGTACTTC TRBJ2-7 NA NA TRBV6-1
CSASPGTSAYNEQFF TGCAGTGCTAGCCCCGGGACTAGCGCTTACAATGAGCAGTTCTTC TRBJ2-1 TRBD2 NA TRBV20-1
CSARFPSRGPSGTDTQYF TGCAGTGCTAGATTCCCCTCGAGGGGACCTAGCGGCACAGATACGCAGTATTTT TRBJ2-3 NA few TRBV20-1
CSAKRSSLAADTQYF TGCAGTGCGAAGAGATCAAGCCTAGCGGCAGATACGCAGTATTTT TRBJ2-3 TRBD2 few TRBV20-1
CASSWGWEGSGANVLTF TGTGCCAGCAGTTGGGGATGGGAGGGCTCTGGGGCCAACGTCCTGACTTTC TRBJ2-6 TRBD2 few TRBV27
CASSVRGGGDTQYF TGTGCCAGCAGTGTCAGGGGGGGCGGAGATACGCAGTATTTT TRBJ2-3 NA many TRBV12-3/TRBV12-4
CASSQDGSETQYF TGTGCCAGCAGCCAAGATGGATCAGAGACCCAGTACTTC TRBJ2-5 NA NA TRBV4-2
CSAHRDSGSTDTQYF TGCAGTGCCCATCGGGATAGCGGGAGTACAGATACGCAGTATTTT TRBJ2-3 TRBD2 few TRBV20-1
CVTSLRLAGVVVETQYF TGTGTCACCAGCCTCAGACTAGCGGGGGTAGTAGTGGAGACCCAGTACTTC TRBJ2-5 TRBD2 NA TRBV15
CASSYNLLEQPQHF TGTGCCAGCAGTTACAACTTGCTGGAGCAGCCCCAGCATTTT TRBJ1-5 NA once TRBV6-2/TRBV6-3
CASSVTGAPNTQYF TGTGCCAGCAGTGTAACGGGAGCCCCCAATACGCAGTATTTT TRBJ2-3 NA NA TRBV2
CSARPDRRYTDTQYF TGCAGTGCTAGACCCGACAGGCGGTACACAGATACGCAGTATTTT TRBJ2-3 NA NA TRBV20-1
CSARDGLAANEQFF TGCAGTGCTAGAGATGGGCTAGCGGCCAATGAGCAGTTCTTC TRBJ2-1 TRBD2 NA TRBV20-1
CSAPRFRGSGRSYEQYF TGCAGTGCCCCGCGGTTCCGCGGGAGTGGACGGTCCTACGAGCAGTACTTC TRBJ2-7 TRBD2 few TRBV20-1
CASGLRPSGANVLTF TGTGCTAGTGGTTTGAGGCCGTCTGGGGCCAACGTCCTGACTTTC TRBJ2-6 NA NA TRBV12-5
CASSFGPQGANEQFF TGTGCCAGCAGCTTTGGACCCCAGGGGGCCAATGAGCAGTTCTTC TRBJ2-1 TRBD1 NA TRBV11-3
CASRRTSGDQETQYF TGTGCCAGCAGGAGAACTAGCGGGGACCAAGAGACCCAGTACTTC TRBJ2-5 TRBD2 NA TRBV7-2
CASSPIGAGGVHEQFF TGTGCCAGCAGCCCAATAGGAGCGGGAGGGGTCCATGAGCAGTTCTTC TRBJ2-1 TRBD2 NA TRBV7-9
CATSRDRRTDTQYF TGTGCCACCAGCAGAGATCGCCGCACAGATACGCAGTATTTT TRBJ2-3 NA NA TRBV15
CASSGTHNQPQHF TGTGCCAGCAGTGGGACCCACAATCAGCCCCAGCATTTT TRBJ1-5 NA NA TRBV2
CASRQADGYTF TGTGCCAGCAGACAAGCGGACGGCTACACCTTC TRBJ1-2 NA once TRBV4-2
CSTSGGRSTFYEQYF TGCAGTACTTCCGGTGGACGGTCCACTTTCTACGAGCAGTACTTC TRBJ2-7 NA few TRBV20-1
CASSLLGGKAYEQYF TGTGCCAGCAGTTTATTAGGGGGAAAGGCCTACGAGCAGTACTTC TRBJ2-7 NA NA TRBV27
CSLLGGTLSSYEQYF TGCAGCCTCCTGGGGGGGACGCTAAGCTCCTACGAGCAGTACTTC TRBJ2-7 TRBD2 few TRBV29-1
CASSLRDSSRTQYF TGTGCCAGCTCACTCCGGGACAGCAGTCGGACCCAGTACTTC TRBJ2-5 TRBD1 NA TRBV18
CASSRTGEDYEQYF TGCGCCAGCAGCCGGACAGGGGAGGACTACGAGCAGTACTTC TRBJ2-7 TRBD1 NA TRBV4-1
CASSSDGTEAFF TGTGCCAGCAGCTCCGACGGAACTGAAGCTTTCTTT TRBJ1-1 NA few TRBV12-3/TRBV12-4
CASSRNPGPSYEQYF TGTGCCAGCAGCCGAAATCCCGGGCCCTCCTACGAGCAGTACTTC TRBJ2-7 NA NA TRBV7-7
CASSLGETGDKYF TGTGCCAGCAGCTTAGGGGAGACAGGGGATAAGTACTTC TRBJ2-5 TRBD1 NA TRBV7-2
CSIRDRAYEQYF TGCAGCATCCGGGACAGGGCCTACGAGCAGTACTTC TRBJ2-7 TRBD1 NA TRBV29-1
CASSKEAGGEAFF TGTGCCAGCAGCAAAGAGGCGGGGGGCGAAGCTTTCTTT TRBJ1-1 NA once TRBV11-2
CATSSEGTGELFF TGTGCCACCAGCAGCGAGGGGACCGGGGAGCTGTTTTTT TRBJ2-2 NA NA TRBV15
CASRAGTGSYNEQFF TGTGCCAGCAGGGCCGGGACAGGTTCCTACAATGAGCAGTTCTTC TRBJ2-1 TRBD1 NA TRBV7-2
CAGSSGSYNEQYF TGTGCCGGGTCCAGTGGATCCTACAATGAGCAGTACTTC TRBJ2-7 NA NA TRBV12-3/TRBV12-4
CSARDEETQYF TGCAGTGCTAGGGACGAAGAGACCCAGTACTTC TRBJ2-5 NA NA TRBV20-1
CASSPKGLAGDSGANVLTF TGTGCCAGCAGCCCCAAGGGACTAGCGGGGGACTCTGGGGCCAACGTCCTGACTTTC TRBJ2-6 TRBD2 NA TRBV3-1
CSAPSWSESSTGEQYF TGCAGTGCCCCGAGCTGGTCGGAGTCCTCCACTGGCGAGCAGTACTTC TRBJ2-7 NA many TRBV20-1